The next 9 T cell receptor beta chains were all read from a single sample in a study of T cell clusters in autoimmune cytopenias (dated by TCRdb to the late 2010s). Instrument used: Illumina MiSeq. TRB rearrangements were amplified by multiplex PCR following a touch-down protocol, with the TRB-A and TRB-B primer pools mixed in one tube. TCRdb reprocessed the reads, so every CDR3 protein sequence counts as one entry and DNA is not shown. The sample table gives some 11,000 distinct CDR3 sequences. The top ten clonotypes cover about 21% of the sample. Per sample, about 250 ng of peripheral blood genomic DNA, 30,000 to 40,000 genome equivalents, was used for TRB amplification. These data also featured in a second study, about T cell repertoires in aging, cancer and after chemotherapy.

The sample taken for sequencing was peripheral blood. These receptors all stem from a human donor in good health.

The J gene is TRBJ1-4, the V gene TRBV5-5. The CDR3 is 14 residues long. The V gene's germline CDR1 is SGHKS and CDR2 YYEKEE (reference sequence). The CDR3 region is CASQQGTTNEKLFF.

The chain combines TRBV6-1 with TRBJ1-2. The CDR3 sequence is 12 residues long. Germline lookup yields CDR1 MNHNS and CDR2 SASEGT. The CDR3 loop is CASTTGGHGYTF.

This sequence joins TRBV24-1 and TRBJ2-3; TCRdb proposes TRBD2, but this gene call is untestable without DNA. The germline V gene encodes CDR1 KGHDR and CDR2 SFDVKD. This CDR3 has 16 amino acids. The CDR3 reads CATSDPTSGGADTQYF.

This clonotype is deemed medium-sized by its frequency. V and J are TRBV18 and TRBJ2-6; the TRBD1 assignment by TCRdb is unverifiable without DNA. The CDR3 is 17 residues long. CDR1 KGHSH and CDR2 LQKENI come from the germline V gene. CDR3 loop: CASSPGQGSSGANVLTF. The whole variable domain, remainder taken from reference TRBV18 and TRBJ2-6, is NAGVMQNPRHLVRRRGQEARLRCSPMKGHSHVYWYRQLPEEGLKFMVYLQKENIIDESGMPKERFSAEFPKEGPSILRIQQVVRGDSAAYFCASSPGQGSSGANVLTFGAGSRLTVL.

The rearrangement joins TRBV5-6 to TRBJ2-4; the D call of TRBD1 rests on TCRdb alone, since no DNA is present to check it. The CDR3 runs 18 residues. The germline gives CDR1 SGHDT, CDR2 YYEEEE. Here the CDR3 reads CASSLGTGKTTAKNIQYF.

This chain links TRBV7-2 with TRBJ2-2; TCRdb's assignment of TRBD1 cannot be checked, as there is no DNA. The CDR3 covers 15 residues. The germline CDR1 and CDR2 sequences are SGHTA and FQGNSA. The CDR3 loop is CASSLNKQGTGELFF.

This chain uses TRBV7-9 with TRBJ1-1; TCRdb indicates TRBD1, and absent DNA this call remains unverified. Germline CDR1 and CDR2: SEHNR and FQNEAQ (reference sequence). CDR3 length: 13 amino acids. The chain's CDR3 is CASSIDREVIAFF. Looking up the rest from reference TRBV7-9 and TRBJ1-1 gives the full variable domain: DTGVSQNPRHKITKRGQNVTFRCDPISEHNRLYWYRQTLGQGPEFLTYFQNEAQLEKSRLLSDRFSAERPKGSFSTLEIQRTEQGDSAMYLCASSIDREVIAFFGQGTRLTVV.

This clonotype registers medium-sized by frequency. V is TRBV18 and J is TRBJ2-3; TCRdb returns TRBD2, unconfirmable since there is no DNA. This CDR3 contains 14 residues. Per germline, CDR1 KGHSH and CDR2 LQKENI. The CDR3 sequence is CASSPTGGTDTQYF.

The chain links TRBV11-2 to TRBJ2-5; absent DNA, TCRdb's TRBD2 call cannot be checked. Germline lookup yields CDR1 SGHAT and CDR2 FQNNGV. This CDR3 contains 16 residues. The CDR3 sequence is CASSALLAGPQETQYF.